The 10 T cell receptor beta chains below were found in one sample sequenced in a study of cytomegalovirus exposure and HLA in healthy donors. It was with 60 Vbeta and 13 Jbeta primers that the PCR ran. Sequencing used immunoSEQ multiplex PCR; TCRdb keeps in-frame clones, though not all of them. Here the sample spans 90,000 to 150,000 clones, around 84% being singletons. Source material: PBMCs. These receptors were obtained from a woman under 40 in good health and CMV-seropositive.

This rearrangement joins TRBV10-3 to TRBJ2-5; TRBD1 is a possible D gene (5 bases). Germline-derived CDR1 and CDR2 are ENHRY and SYGVKD. V lost 5 bases and J 1 base, leaving 20 bases between the germline ends. The CDR3 has 17 amino acids. The CDR3 sequence: CAISKLARDSLQETQYF. CDR3 bases: TGTGCCATCAGTAAACTCGCCCGCGACAGTCTCCAAGAGACCCAGTACTTC.

This sequence joins TRBV28 and TRBJ1-5, with 9 bases fitting TRBD1. Germline V gives CDR1 MDHEN, CDR2 SYDVKM. The CDR3 is 18 amino acids. Unmatched junction bases numbered 15, after V lost 7 bases and J lost 2 bases. The CDR3 here is CASTPGGGQGRGNQPQHF. In DNA, the CDR3 is TGTGCCAGCACTCCGGGGGGGGGACAGGGTCGGGGCAATCAGCCCCAGCATTTT.

The chain recombines TRBV28 with TRBJ1-2, with D possibly matching TRBD1 (6 bases). Germline assignment: CDR1 MDHEN and CDR2 SYDVKM. The CDR3 runs 12 residues. V was clipped by 6 bases and J by 2 bases, with 7 bases between them. The CDR3 is CASSTGNYGYTF. CDR3 DNA sequence: TGTGCCAGCAGCACAGGGAACTATGGCTACACCTTC.

This clone came up a few times. The chain has TRBV30 and TRBJ1-5; D unresolved. The CDR3 spans 11 residues. V was shortened by 0 bases and J by 11 bases, with 8 bases between the two germline ends. Looked up from germline, CDR1 is GTSNPN and CDR2 is SVGIG (reference sequence). The CDR3 DNA is TGTGCCTGGAGTGTAGATCGGGCCCAGCATTTT. Protein product: CAWSVDRAQHF.

The V gene is TRBV20-1, the J gene TRBJ2-4, with D uncertain. Germline values: CDR1 DFQATT, CDR2 SNEGSKA (reference sequence). The V end lost 6 bases, the J end lost 2 bases, and 5 bases lay between the germline ends. The CDR3 runs 11 residues. CDR3 sequence reads: CSAGPKNIQYF. The CDR3 nucleotides read TGCAGTGCGGGCCCCAAAAACATTCAGTACTTC.

V and J are TRBV4-3 and TRBJ1-6, with D possibly matching TRBD1 (6 bases). The germline CDR1 and CDR2 sequences are LGHNA and YSLEER. The CDR3 totals 15 residues. Trimming shortened V by 1 base and J by 8 bases, and 12 bases separated the two germline ends. This chain's CDR3 is CASSQVYRDYSPLHF. CDR3 DNA: TGCGCCAGCAGCCAAGTTTACAGGGATTATTCACCCCTCCACTTT.

The chain combines TRBV5-1 with TRBJ1-1; D call uncertain. Trimming took 0 bases from V and 0 from J, leaving 9 bases between them. The germline V gene has CDR1 SGHRS and CDR2 YFSETQ. This CDR3 is built from 15 residues. CDR3 coding DNA: TGCGCCAGCAGCTTGGGAGGCAGACTGAACACTGAAGCTTTCTTT. Its protein is CASSLGGRLNTEAFF.

The V gene is TRBV2, the J gene TRBJ1-1; possible D gene TRBD1, 5 bases. The CDR3 contains 14 residues. Trimming shortened V by 5 bases and J by 0 bases, and 10 bases separated the two germline ends. The V gene's germline CDR1 is SNHLY and CDR2 FYNNEI. The CDR3 sequence: CASSSGGMNTEAFF. As DNA, the CDR3 is TGTGCCAGCAGTTCGGGGGGTATGAACACTGAAGCTTTCTTT.

The rearrangement uses TRBV28 and TRBJ2-7; TRBD1 aligns across 7 bases. The length of the CDR3 is 14 residues. The germline V gene has CDR1 MDHEN and CDR2 SYDVKM. V lost 4 bases and J lost 9; bases outside the gene matches: 12. The CDR3 sequence: CASSSYLQGIGQYF. DNA of the CDR3: TGTGCCAGCAGTTCATACCTACAGGGGATCGGGCAGTACTTC.

The chain couples TRBV7-9 to TRBJ2-3; 7 nucleotides line up with TRBD1. CDR1 is SEHNR and CDR2 is FQNEAQ in the germline V gene (reference sequence). This CDR3 comprises 15 residues. The V and J ends lost 5 bases and 0 bases, in that order; junction bases with no gene match: 5. In DNA, the CDR3 is TGTGCCAGCAGCCCAGGACAGGCAAGCACAGATACGCAGTATTTT. Encoded protein: CASSPGQASTDTQYF.